This T cell receptor (beta chain) was found in a study of blood T cell repertoires in COVID-19. Overall study context: COVID-19 samples from acute and convalescent phases originated in the United States, Italy and Spain. PBMCs, B-cell-depleted T cells, or T cells provided the cDNA or gDNA that made up the material.

Enrollment of patients from Seattle took place during active infection, with longitudinal follow-up. Germline V CDR1 and CDR2: ENHRY, SYGVKD. The germline V and J ends were trimmed by 2 bases and 1 base, with 8 bases remaining between them. The CDR3 length is 14 residues. Per the original data handling: Nucleated cell counts were estimated from reference gene primer amplification. Sequencing used immunoSEQ multiplex PCR; TCRdb keeps in-frame clones, though not all of them. V and J calls plus clone size are reproduced from that table; the DNA served to infer D and trimming. Altogether roughly 300,000 clones are present, approximately 93% being singletons, with the ten largest covering roughly 2.3%.

J is TRBJ1-2 and V is TRBV10-3; a weak D match, TRBD1 (5 bases). This TCR was sampled from a woman younger than 45 with COVID-19, enrolled during active disease. Sequencing was carried out using peripheral blood. The CDR3 nucleotides read TGTGCCATCAGTGAGCAGACAGTTAACTATGGCTACACCTTC. Translation: CAISEQTVNYGYTF.